What follows are 22 T cell receptor beta chains derived from one specimen sequenced in a study of tumor-infiltrating lymphocytes in primary liver carcinoma. The input was about 500 ng total RNA; TCR beta cDNA was made from it with a constant-region primer. Generation of the TCR beta libraries relied on three nested multiplex PCR rounds using slightly modified ARM-PCR. It was with TRBV1-TRBV30 forward primers and a C-beta reverse primer that the first two PCR rounds were run, at approximately 10 cycles each. TCRdb re-called the multiplex PCR reads with MiXCR, one entry per CDR3 protein. There are more than 150,000 distinct CDR3 sequences in the sample; less than 65% occur only once, and less than 75% lies in the top ten. Blood RNA was derived from unsorted whole blood, and germline DNA was extracted too. The sample consisted of peripheral blood. The origin of the receptors is a man between 40 and 49 years old with primary liver carcinoma and hepatitis B virus infection.

This clonotype was recorded at least ten times. This chain uses TRBV11-2 with TRBJ1-3, with a possible D match to TRBD1 (5 bases). The length of the CDR3 is 14 residues. Germline V lookup: CDR1 SGHAT, CDR2 FQNNGV. Trimming removed 3 bases from V and 4 bases from J, with 10 bases in between. The CDR3 bases are TGTGCCAGCAGCTTCGACAGTTCGGGAAACACCATATATTTT. As protein: CASSFDSSGNTIYF. The variable domain in full, with the rest retrieved from reference TRBV11-2 and TRBJ1-3, is EAGVAQSPRYKIIEKRQSVAFWCNPISGHATLYWYQQILGQGPKLLIQFQNNGVVDDSQLPKDRFSAERLKGVDSTLKIQPAKLEDSAVYLCASSFDSSGNTIYFGEGSWLTVV.

The chain combines TRBV11-2 with TRBJ2-7, with TRBD2 identical over 14 bases. Germline V gives CDR1 SGHAT, CDR2 FQNNGV. This CDR3 has 16 residues. With 6 bases clipped from V and 7 bases from J, the junction kept 11 bases outside the gene matches. The CDR3 bases are TGTGCCAGCAGGCCGGGACTAGCGGGAGACTACAATGAGCAGTACTTC. This translates into CASRPGLAGDYNEQYF.

Concerning this clonotype itself: The junction and the germline gene differ at one end; a read error may be behind it. This chain uses TRBV4-1 with TRBJ1-5, with TRBD1 matching over 7 bases. Germline assignment: CDR1 MGHRA and CDR2 YSYEKL. The CDR3 spans 15 residues. This chain's CDR3 is CANSQPDRPFQPQHF. CDR3 coding DNA: TGCGCCAACAGCCAACCGGACAGGCCCTTTCAGCCCCAGCATTTT.

With respect to this clonotype: The junction departs from germline at one end; a sequencing error may be responsible. The genes are TRBV11-2 and TRBJ2-5, with TRBD1 matching over 8 bases. CDR3 length: 16 residues. Germline V lookup: CDR1 SGHAT, CDR2 FQNNGV. The CDR3 coding sequence is TGTGCCAGCAACTTAGAATTATTGCAGGGGGCTGTGACCCAGTACTTC. Protein: CASNLELLQGAVTQYF. The entire variable domain, with the rest obtained from reference TRBV11-2 and TRBJ2-5, is as follows: EAGVAQSPRYKIIEKRQSVAFWCNPISGHATLYWYQQILGQGPKLLIQFQNNGVVDDSQLPKDRFSAERLKGVDSTLKIQPAKLEDSAVYLCASNLELLQGAVTQYFGPGTRLLVL.

With regard to this clonotype: One junction end disagrees with the germline gene, perhaps due to a read error. V is TRBV5-5 and J is TRBJ2-7; no firm D call. Germline V gives CDR1 SGHKS, CDR2 YYEKEE (reference sequence). The CDR3 loop spans 14 amino acids. CDR3 nucleotide sequence: TGTGACAGCAGCTTTGTTGGTCTGGGGTACGAGCAGTACTTC. It translates to CDSSFVGLGYEQYF.

Of note for this clonotype: Just one base apart from a much larger clone, this may be a read error. This sequence joins TRBV4-1 and TRBJ2-7, with 9 bases matching TRBD2. This CDR3 comprises 16 residues. The V gene's germline CDR1 is MGHRA and CDR2 YSYEKL. The CDR3 region has the DNA TGCGCCAGCAGACAAGATCTGCGGGAGGGTGCCTACGAGCAGTACTTC. This encodes CASRQDLREGAYEQYF.

V gene TRBV5-4 combines with J gene TRBJ2-2, with D maybe TRBD1 (6 bases). CDR1 is SGHNT, CDR2 YYREEE, per germline (reference sequence). V was cut by 7 bases and J by 2 bases, with 9 bases left in between. The length of the CDR3 is 13 residues. CDR3: CASRTENTGELFF. For the CDR3, the DNA is TGTGCCAGCCGGACAGAAAACACCGGGGAGCTGTTTTTT.

The chain carries TRBV29-1 and TRBJ2-3; D is undetermined. Germline CDR1 SQVTM, CDR2 ANQGSEA. The CDR3 is made up of 12 amino acids. Trimming removed 4 bases at V and 0 bases at J, with 5 bases between. CDR3 amino acids: CSVVDSTDTQYF. In DNA form, the CDR3 reads TGCAGCGTTGTAGACAGCACAGATACGCAGTATTTT.

The V call is TRBV6-1, the J call TRBJ2-3; D is undetermined. V lost 2 bases and J lost 4, with 4 bases in between. This CDR3 contains 12 residues. The germline gives CDR1 MNHNS, CDR2 SASEGT. In nucleotides, the CDR3 is TGTGCCAGCAGTGAACTAGCAGATACGCAGTATTTT. Translated: CASSELADTQYF.

This clonotype has a count of ten or more. The chain joins TRBV11-2 to TRBJ2-5; D perhaps matches TRBD2 (6 bases). Trimming removed 4 bases from V and 5 bases from J, with 11 bases in between. Germline loops: CDR1 SGHAT, CDR2 FQNNGV. The CDR3 totals 13 residues. CDR3 sequence (DNA): TGTGCCAGCAGCTGGTGGGGGAGGGAGACCCAGTACTTC. This codes for CASSWWGRETQYF.

The genes are TRBV7-9 and TRBJ2-7, with 7 nucleotides matching TRBD1. There are 14 residues in the CDR3. Losses at the gene ends were 7 bases for V and 2 bases for J; bases not matched to a gene: 8. Per germline, CDR1 SEHNR and CDR2 FQNEAQ (reference sequence). The CDR3: CASTAQGSPYEQYF. As DNA, the CDR3 is TGTGCCAGCACCGCACAGGGGTCCCCCTACGAGCAGTACTTC.

For this clonotype: An end of the junction does not agree with germline; a read error may underlie this. This chain links TRBV4-1 with TRBJ2-7, with TRBD2 as a possible D gene (6 bases). CDR3 length equals 16 residues. Germline-derived CDR1 and CDR2 are MGHRA and YSYEKL. CDR3 DNA: TGCGCCAGCAGCCAAGAGAGGAGGGAGGACTCCTACGAGCAGAACTTC. This gives the protein CASSQERREDSYEQNF.

This clonotype was found a few times. The rearrangement links TRBV6-1 to TRBJ2-7; D may be TRBD2 (6 bases). Per germline, CDR1 MNHNS and CDR2 SASEGT. The CDR3 loop spans 14 amino acids. V lost 6 bases to trimming and J lost 0 bases, with 12 bases between them. CDR3 sequence: CASRSGLFSYEQYF. The CDR3, as DNA: TGTGCCAGCAGGTCCGGACTATTCTCCTACGAGCAGTACTTC.

This clonotype has more than one count but fewer than ten. Written as DNA, the CDR3 is TGTGCCAGCAGTTACGCCGGGCAGGACACCGGGGAGCTGTTTTTT. Its translation: CASSYAGQDTGELFF. V is TRBV6-5 and J is TRBJ2-2; D is ambiguous. The CDR3 has 15 amino acids. CDR1 is MNHEY, CDR2 SVGAGI, per germline. Trimming shortened V by 2 bases and J by 3 bases, and 10 bases separated the two germline ends.

This chain connects TRBV11-2 to TRBJ2-5; maybe TRBD2 (5 bases). The V end lost 5 bases, the J end lost 0 bases, and 13 bases lay between the germline ends. This CDR3 comprises 15 residues. Per the germline V gene, CDR1 is SGHAT and CDR2 is FQNNGV. The CDR3: CASSLAASNQETQYF. CDR3 sequence (DNA): TGTGCCAGCAGCCTAGCCGCCAGCAACCAAGAGACCCAGTACTTC.

Comment on this clonotype: A much larger clone differs from this one at a single base, so this may be a read error. This chain uses TRBV11-2 with TRBJ2-4; D possibly uses TRBD1 or TRBD2 (5 bases each). The CDR3 loop spans 15 amino acids. V dropped 6 bases and J dropped 5 bases, with 17 bases sitting between them. Germline loops: CDR1 SGHAT, CDR2 FQNNGV. The CDR3 loop reads CASRTEGQRQNIQYF. DNA of the CDR3: TGTGCCAGCAGGACTGAGGGGCAGCGCCAAAACATTCAGTACTTC.

The table lists this clonotype with a few counts. The gene calls are TRBV6-5 and TRBJ1-1, with D tentatively TRBD1 (6 bases). The CDR3 length is 14 residues. V shed 5 bases and J shed 10 bases, with 20 bases lying between them. Germline V gene lookup returns CDR1 MNHEY and CDR2 SVGAGI. CDR3 residues: CASSTPPGGGRAFF. CDR3 DNA sequence: TGTGCCAGCAGTACGCCACCCGGGGGCGGACGAGCTTTCTTT.

Turning to this clonotype: One base away lies a much larger clone, so this may be a sequencing read error. This chain uses TRBV11-2 with TRBJ1-5; no firm D call. Germline lookup yields CDR1 SGHAT and CDR2 FQNNGV. The germline V and J ends were trimmed by 7 bases and 7 bases, with 14 bases remaining between them. The CDR3 loop spans 13 amino acids. CDR3 residues: CASNSAGYQPQHF. Written as DNA, the CDR3 is TGTGCCAGCAACTCCGCCGGCTACCAGCCCCAGCATTTT.

A few counts support this clonotype. V and J are TRBV6-5 and TRBJ1-1, with TRBD1 as a possible D gene (6 bases). V was trimmed by 0 bases and J by 1 base, leaving 9 bases between them. Per germline, CDR1 MNHEY and CDR2 SVGAGI. The CDR3 is 15 amino acids. The CDR3, as DNA: TGTGCCAGCAGTTACTCGCCAGGGGAGAACACTGAAGCTTTCTTT. Amino acids: CASSYSPGENTEAFF.

In this sample, this clonotype turned up a few times. The rearrangement joins TRBV29-1 to TRBJ1-2; D is ambiguous. The CDR3 has 13 residues. Germline lookup yields CDR1 SQVTM and CDR2 ANQGSEA. The germline V and J ends were trimmed by 4 bases and 3 bases, with 12 bases remaining between them. CDR3 in amino acids: CSVAGGHDYGYTF. The CDR3 DNA sequence: TGCAGCGTTGCTGGCGGCCATGACTATGGCTACACCTTC.

This clonotype was observed a single time. This may be a read error: a much more frequent sequence differs by one nucleotide. The chain is built from TRBV11-3 and TRBJ2-2; D is unclear. This CDR3 spans 15 amino acids. V was cut by 7 bases and J by 5 bases, with 17 bases left in between. The germline V gene has CDR1 SGHNT and CDR2 YENEEA. The CDR3 loop reads CASNSGSAGTGELFF. CDR3 nucleotides: TGTGCCAGCAACTCCGGGTCAGCAGGTACCGGGGAGCTGTTTTTT.

With regard to this clonotype: This may come from a read error, since a much larger clone is one base off. The rearrangement links TRBV29-1 to TRBJ1-1; D is unresolved. Germline V gene data show CDR1 as SQVTM and CDR2 as ANQGSEA. V gave up 7 bases and J gave up 3 bases, with 15 bases separating them. The CDR3 is 13 residues long. The CDR3 sequence: CSAVRLEDTEAFF. For the CDR3, the DNA is TGCAGCGCCGTCAGGCTAGAGGACACTGAAGCTTTCTTT.